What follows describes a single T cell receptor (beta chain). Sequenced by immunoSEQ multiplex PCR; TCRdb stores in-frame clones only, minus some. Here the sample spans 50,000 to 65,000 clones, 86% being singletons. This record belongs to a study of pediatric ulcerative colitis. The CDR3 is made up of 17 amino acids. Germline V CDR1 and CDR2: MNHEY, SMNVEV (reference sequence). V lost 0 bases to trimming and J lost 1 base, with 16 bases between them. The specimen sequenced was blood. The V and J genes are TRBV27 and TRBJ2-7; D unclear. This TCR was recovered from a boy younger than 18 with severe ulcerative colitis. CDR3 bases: TGTGCCAGCAGTTTATCGATGAATCTGTGGCTTTCCTACGAGCAGTACTTC. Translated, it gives CASSLSMNLWLSYEQYF.